Shown below are 4 T cell receptor beta chains from a single sample sequenced in a study of long-term antiretroviral therapy in people with HIV. At survey level, the immunoSEQ assay was run in its v3.0 version. TCRdb's copy holds only in-frame clones and misses some; the assay was immunoSEQ multiplex PCR. The sample gives roughly 10,000 clones, roughly four fifths of which show up once; around 15% is in the top ten. This specimen was unsorted PBMCs, taken 1.2 years after starting antiretroviral therapy. The receptors here all came from a man aged 35-49 years with HIV.

The V gene is TRBV4-1, the J gene TRBJ2-1, with 7 bases identical to TRBD2. The germline CDR1 and CDR2 sequences are MGHRA and YSYEKL. V lost 0 bases, J lost 4 bases, and 6 bases stayed unmatched. The CDR3 consists of 16 residues. The CDR3 nucleotides read TGCGCCAGCAGCCAAGAAGGTCTAGCGGTGTACAATGAGCAGTTCTTC. Translating gives CASSQEGLAVYNEQFF.

This clone was detected once. The genes are TRBV10-2 and TRBJ2-3, with 7 bases identical to TRBD2. V was pared by 7 bases and J by 0 bases, with 1 base of the junction left unmatched. Per the germline V gene, CDR1 is WSHSY and CDR2 is SAAADI. This CDR3 region has 13 residues. The CDR3 DNA follows: TGCGCCAGCATGGGGGGGAGCACAGATACGCAGTATTTT. This translates into CASMGGSTDTQYF.

This chain uses TRBV25-1 with TRBJ2-7, with D tentatively TRBD1 (6 bases). Germline values: CDR1 MGHDK, CDR2 SYGVNS. Trimming removed 7 bases at V and 4 bases at J, with 11 bases between. CDR3 length: 12 amino acids. CDR3 residues: CASTPRGYEQYF. The CDR3 region has the DNA TGTGCCAGCACCCCCAGGGGTTACGAGCAGTACTTC.

This clone was seen a single time. The chain combines TRBV6-1 with TRBJ1-5, with TRBD1 matching 11 bases. V trimming: 1 base; J trimming: 7 bases; junction bases outside the gene matches: 6. In germline, CDR1 is MNHNS, CDR2 SASEGT. The CDR3 extends over 16 amino acids. The CDR3 reads CASSEEGGQGGQPQHF. Here the CDR3 DNA reads TGTGCCAGCAGTGAAGAAGGGGGACAGGGGGGACAGCCCCAGCATTTT.